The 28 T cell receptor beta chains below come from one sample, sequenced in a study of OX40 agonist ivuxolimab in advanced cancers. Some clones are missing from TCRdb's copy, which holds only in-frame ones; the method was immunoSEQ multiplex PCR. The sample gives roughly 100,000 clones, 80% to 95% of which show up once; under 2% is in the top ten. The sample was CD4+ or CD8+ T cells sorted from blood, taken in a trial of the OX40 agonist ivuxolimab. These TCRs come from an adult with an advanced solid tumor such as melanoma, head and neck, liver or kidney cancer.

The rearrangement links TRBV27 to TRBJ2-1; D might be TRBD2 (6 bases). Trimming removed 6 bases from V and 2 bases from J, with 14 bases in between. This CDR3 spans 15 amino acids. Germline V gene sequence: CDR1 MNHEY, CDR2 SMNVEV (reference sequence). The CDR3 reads CASRPRERAYNEQFF. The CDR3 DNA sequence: TGTGCCAGCAGACCCCGGGAGAGAGCCTACAATGAGCAGTTCTTC.

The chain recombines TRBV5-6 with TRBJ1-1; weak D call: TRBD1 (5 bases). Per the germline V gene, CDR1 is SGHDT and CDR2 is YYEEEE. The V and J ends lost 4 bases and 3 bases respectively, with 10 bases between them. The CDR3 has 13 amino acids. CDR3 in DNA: TGTGCCAGCAGCCCGGGACGGTACACTGAAGCTTTCTTT. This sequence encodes CASSPGRYTEAFF.

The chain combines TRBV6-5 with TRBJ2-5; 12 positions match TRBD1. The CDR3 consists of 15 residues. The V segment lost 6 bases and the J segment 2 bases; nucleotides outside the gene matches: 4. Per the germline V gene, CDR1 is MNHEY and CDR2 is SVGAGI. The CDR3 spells CASRGTGGGQETQYF. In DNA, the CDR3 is TGTGCCAGCAGAGGGACAGGGGGCGGGCAAGAGACCCAGTACTTC.

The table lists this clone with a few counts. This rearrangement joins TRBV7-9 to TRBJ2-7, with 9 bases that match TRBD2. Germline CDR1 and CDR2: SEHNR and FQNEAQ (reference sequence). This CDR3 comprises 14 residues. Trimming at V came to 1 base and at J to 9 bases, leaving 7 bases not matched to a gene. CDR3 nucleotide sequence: TGTGCCAGCAGCTTAGGGGCGGGAGGGCCCCGGCAGTACTTC. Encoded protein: CASSLGAGGPRQYF.

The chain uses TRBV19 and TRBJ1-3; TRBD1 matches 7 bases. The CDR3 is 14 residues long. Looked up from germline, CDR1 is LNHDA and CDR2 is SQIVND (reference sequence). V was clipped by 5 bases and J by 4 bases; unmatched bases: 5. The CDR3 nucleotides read TGTGCCAGTAGTCCACAGGGGTACGGAAACACCATATATTTT. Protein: CASSPQGYGNTIYF. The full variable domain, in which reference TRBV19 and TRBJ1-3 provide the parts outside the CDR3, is DGGITQSPKYLFRKEGQNVTLSCEQNLNHDAMYWYRQDPGQGLRLIYYSQIVNDFQKGDIAEGYSVSREKKESFPLTVTSAQKNPTAFYLCASSPQGYGNTIYFGEGSWLTVV.

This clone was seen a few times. The DNA of the CDR3 is TGTGCCTGGGAGGGGGCGCGGGATCAGCCCCAGCATTTT. Amino acid sequence: CAWEGARDQPQHF. The chain recombines TRBV30 with TRBJ1-5, with 7 bases fitting TRBD1. The CDR3 covers 13 residues. With 5 bases clipped from V and 5 bases from J, the junction kept 6 bases outside the gene matches. CDR1 GTSNPN and CDR2 SVGIG come from the germline V gene (reference sequence).

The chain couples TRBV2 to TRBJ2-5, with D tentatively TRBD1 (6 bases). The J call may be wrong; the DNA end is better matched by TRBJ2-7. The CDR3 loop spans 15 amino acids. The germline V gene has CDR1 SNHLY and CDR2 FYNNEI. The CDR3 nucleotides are TGTGCCAGCAGTGAGAGTACAGGGAGTATTTACGAGCAGTACTTC. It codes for CASSESTGSIYEQYF.

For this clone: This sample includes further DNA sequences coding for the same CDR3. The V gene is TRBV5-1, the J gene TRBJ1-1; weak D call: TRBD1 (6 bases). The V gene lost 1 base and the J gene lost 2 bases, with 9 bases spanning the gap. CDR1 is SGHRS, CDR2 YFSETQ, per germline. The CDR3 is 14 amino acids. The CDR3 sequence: CASSLSGANTEAFF. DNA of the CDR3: TGCGCCAGCAGCTTGTCAGGGGCAAACACTGAAGCTTTCTTT.

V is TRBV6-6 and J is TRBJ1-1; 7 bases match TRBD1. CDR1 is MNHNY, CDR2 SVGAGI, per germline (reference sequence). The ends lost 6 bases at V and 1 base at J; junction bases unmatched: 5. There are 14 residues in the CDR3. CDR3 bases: TGTGCCAGCAGCCCCGACAGGGCGAACACTGAAGCTTTCTTT. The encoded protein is CASSPDRANTEAFF.

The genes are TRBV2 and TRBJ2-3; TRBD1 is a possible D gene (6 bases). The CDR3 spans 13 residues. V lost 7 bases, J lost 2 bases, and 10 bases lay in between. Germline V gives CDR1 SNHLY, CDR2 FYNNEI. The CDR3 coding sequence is TGTGCCAGCACCGGACAGTACACAGATACGCAGTATTTT. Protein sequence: CASTGQYTDTQYF.

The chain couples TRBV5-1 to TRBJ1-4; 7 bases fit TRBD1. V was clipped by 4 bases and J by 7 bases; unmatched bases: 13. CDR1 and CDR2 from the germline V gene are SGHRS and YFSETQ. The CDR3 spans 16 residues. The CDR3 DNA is TGCGCCAGCAGCGCGCGGACAGGCGCGAATGTTGAAAAACTGTTTTTT. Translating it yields CASSARTGANVEKLFF.

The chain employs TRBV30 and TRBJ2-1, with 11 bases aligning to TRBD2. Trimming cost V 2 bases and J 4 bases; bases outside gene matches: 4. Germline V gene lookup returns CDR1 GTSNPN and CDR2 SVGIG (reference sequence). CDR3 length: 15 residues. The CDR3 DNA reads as TGTGCCTGGAGTACGGGACTAGCGGAGTACAATGAGCAGTTCTTC. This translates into CAWSTGLAEYNEQFF.

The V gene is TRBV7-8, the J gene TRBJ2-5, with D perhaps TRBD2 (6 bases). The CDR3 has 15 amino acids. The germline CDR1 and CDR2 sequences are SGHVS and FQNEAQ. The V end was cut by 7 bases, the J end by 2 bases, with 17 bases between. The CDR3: CASTRRGGPQETQYF. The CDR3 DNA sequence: TGTGCCAGCACCAGGCGCGGAGGGCCTCAAGAGACCCAGTACTTC.

The CDR3 loop reads CASSLLTDRAYGYTF. The CDR3 bases are TGTGCCAGCAGCTTGTTAACAGATCGTGCCTATGGCTACACCTTC. This chain links TRBV5-5 with TRBJ1-2; D unclear. This CDR3 is built from 15 residues. V dropped 1 base and J dropped 4 bases, with 14 bases sitting between them. Germline CDR1 SGHKS, CDR2 YYEKEE (reference sequence). The whole variable domain, filled in from reference TRBV5-5 and TRBJ1-2, reads DAGVTQSPTHLIKTRGQQVTLRCSPISGHKSVSWYQQVLGQGPQFIFQYYEKEERGRGNFPDRFSARQFPNYSSELNVNALLLGDSALYLCASSLLTDRAYGYTFGSGTRLTVV.

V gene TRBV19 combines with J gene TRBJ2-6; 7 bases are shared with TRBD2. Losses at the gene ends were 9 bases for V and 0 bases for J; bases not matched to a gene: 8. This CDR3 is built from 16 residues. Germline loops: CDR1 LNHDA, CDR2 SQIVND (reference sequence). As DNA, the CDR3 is TGTGCCAGCAGTGACGGGAGGAGCTCTGGGGCCAACGTCCTGACTTTC. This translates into CASSDGRSSGANVLTF.

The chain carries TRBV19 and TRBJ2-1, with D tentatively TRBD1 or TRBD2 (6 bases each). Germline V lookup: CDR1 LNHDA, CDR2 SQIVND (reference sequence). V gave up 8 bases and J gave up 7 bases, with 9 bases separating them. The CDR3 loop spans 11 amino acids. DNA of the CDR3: TGTGCCAGTGGGGGGCGAAATGAGCAGTTCTTC. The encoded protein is CASGGRNEQFF.

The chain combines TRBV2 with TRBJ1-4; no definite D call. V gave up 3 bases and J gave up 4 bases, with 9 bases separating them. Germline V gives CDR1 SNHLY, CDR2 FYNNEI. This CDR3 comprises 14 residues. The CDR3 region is CASSERRSNEKLFF. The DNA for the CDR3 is TGTGCCAGCAGTGAGAGGAGAAGTAATGAAAAACTGTTTTTT.

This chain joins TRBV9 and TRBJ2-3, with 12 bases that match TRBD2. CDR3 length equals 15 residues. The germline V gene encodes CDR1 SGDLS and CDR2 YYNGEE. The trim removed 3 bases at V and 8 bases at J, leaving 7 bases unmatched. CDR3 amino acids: CASSAGLAGKGTQYF. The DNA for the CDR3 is TGTGCCAGCAGCGCCGGACTAGCGGGAAAGGGTACGCAGTATTTT.

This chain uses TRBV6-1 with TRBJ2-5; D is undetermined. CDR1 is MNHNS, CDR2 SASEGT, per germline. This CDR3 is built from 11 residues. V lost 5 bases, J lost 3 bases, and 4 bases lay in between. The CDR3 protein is CASSYEETQYF. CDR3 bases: TGTGCCAGCAGTTACGAAGAGACCCAGTACTTC.

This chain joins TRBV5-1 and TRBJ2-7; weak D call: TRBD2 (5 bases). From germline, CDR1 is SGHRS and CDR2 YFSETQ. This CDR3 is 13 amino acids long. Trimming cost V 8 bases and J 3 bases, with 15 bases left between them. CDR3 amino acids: CARGRLQDYEQYF. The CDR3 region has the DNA TGCGCCAGGGGGAGACTGCAAGACTACGAGCAGTACTTC.

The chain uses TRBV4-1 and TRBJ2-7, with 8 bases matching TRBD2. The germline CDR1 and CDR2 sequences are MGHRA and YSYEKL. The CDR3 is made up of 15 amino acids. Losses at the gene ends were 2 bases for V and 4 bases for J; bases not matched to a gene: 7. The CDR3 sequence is CASSQPKRGNYEQYF. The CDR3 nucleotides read TGCGCCAGCAGCCAACCCAAGCGGGGGAATTACGAGCAGTACTTC.

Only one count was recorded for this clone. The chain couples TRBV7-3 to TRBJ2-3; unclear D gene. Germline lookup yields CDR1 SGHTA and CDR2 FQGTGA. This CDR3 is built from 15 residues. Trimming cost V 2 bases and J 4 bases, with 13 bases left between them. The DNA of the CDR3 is TGTGCCAGCAGCTTAGGCCTAGGTGCTTCAGATACGCAGTATTTT. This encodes CASSLGLGASDTQYF.

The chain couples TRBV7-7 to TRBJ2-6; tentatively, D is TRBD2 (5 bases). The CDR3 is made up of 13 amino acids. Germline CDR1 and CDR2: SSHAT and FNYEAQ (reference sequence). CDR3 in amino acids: CAAGGEGANVLTF. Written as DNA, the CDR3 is TGTGCGGCTGGAGGTGAGGGGGCCAACGTCCTGACTTTC.

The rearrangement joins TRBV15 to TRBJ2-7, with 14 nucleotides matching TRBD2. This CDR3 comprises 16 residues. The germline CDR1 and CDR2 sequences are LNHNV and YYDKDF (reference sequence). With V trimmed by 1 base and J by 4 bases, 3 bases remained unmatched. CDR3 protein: CATSRGTSGRRYEQYF. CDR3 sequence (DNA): TGTGCCACCAGCAGAGGGACTAGCGGGAGGAGGTACGAGCAGTACTTC.

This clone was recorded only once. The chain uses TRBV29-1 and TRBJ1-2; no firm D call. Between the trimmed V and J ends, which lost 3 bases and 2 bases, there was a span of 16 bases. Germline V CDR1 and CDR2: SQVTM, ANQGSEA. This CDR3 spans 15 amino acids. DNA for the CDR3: TGCAGCGTTGATAATGGCAGAGGGATCAACTATGGCTACACCTTC. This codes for CSVDNGRGINYGYTF.

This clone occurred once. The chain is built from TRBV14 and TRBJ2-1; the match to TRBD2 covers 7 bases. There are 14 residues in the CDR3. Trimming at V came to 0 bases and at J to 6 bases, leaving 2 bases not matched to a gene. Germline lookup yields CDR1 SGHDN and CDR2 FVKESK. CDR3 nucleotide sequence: TGTGCCAGCAGCCAAGACCTAGCGGTCAATGAGCAGTTCTTC. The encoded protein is CASSQDLAVNEQFF.

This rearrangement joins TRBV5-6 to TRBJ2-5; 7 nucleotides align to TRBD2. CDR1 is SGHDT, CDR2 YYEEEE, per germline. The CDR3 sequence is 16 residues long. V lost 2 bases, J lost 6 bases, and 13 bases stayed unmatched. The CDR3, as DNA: TGTGCCAGCAGCTTAACTAGCGTTACACTGGGAAAGACCCAGTACTTC. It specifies CASSLTSVTLGKTQYF.

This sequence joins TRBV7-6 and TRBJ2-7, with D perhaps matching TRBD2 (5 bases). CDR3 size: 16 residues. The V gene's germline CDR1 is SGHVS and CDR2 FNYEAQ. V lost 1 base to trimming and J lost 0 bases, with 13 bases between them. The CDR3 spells CASSLGRKGPSYEQYF. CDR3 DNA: TGTGCCAGCAGCTTAGGGAGGAAGGGCCCCTCCTACGAGCAGTACTTC.